Presented here are 9 T cell receptor beta chains from one specimen sequenced in a study of blood T cell repertoires in COVID-19. Generated by immunoSEQ multiplex PCR, the TCRdb table keeps only in-frame clones and is missing some. The sample carries approximately 210,000 clones, over 65% recorded once. The sequenced sample was peripheral blood. Every receptor here comes from a woman between 65 and 79 years old with active or convalescent COVID-19.

This chain joins TRBV5-6 and TRBJ2-2, with 8 bases lining up with TRBD1. Germline V gene sequence: CDR1 SGHDT, CDR2 YYEEEE. V shed 3 bases, J shed 8 bases, and the junction held 6 bases outside the gene matches. The CDR3 contains 14 residues. In DNA form, the CDR3 reads TGTGCCAGCAGCTCACAGGGGGTAGGTGGGGAGCTGTTTTTT. Protein: CASSSQGVGGELFF.

The chain uses TRBV5-5 and TRBJ2-2; weak D call: TRBD2 (6 bases). The germline V gene has CDR1 SGHKS and CDR2 YYEKEE (reference sequence). Trimming stripped 1 base from V and 2 bases from J, with 9 bases between. CDR3 length equals 15 residues. In DNA, the CDR3 is TGTGCCAGCAGCTTGTGGGGGGACAACACCGGGGAGCTGTTTTTT. Protein: CASSLWGDNTGELFF.

V and J are TRBV4-3 and TRBJ1-4; 9 positions match TRBD1. V lost 4 bases and J lost 7; bases outside the gene matches: 7. The CDR3 covers 15 residues. The V gene's germline CDR1 is LGHNA and CDR2 YSLEER. The CDR3 region has the DNA TGCGCCAGCAGCCCCGAAGGGACAGGGTCTGAAAAACTGTTTTTT. It codes for CASSPEGTGSEKLFF.

This clone showed up just a few times. The chain combines TRBV4-1 with TRBJ1-3, with D possibly matching TRBD1 (6 bases). Germline V gene lookup returns CDR1 MGHRA and CDR2 YSYEKL. Trimming shortened V by 4 bases and J by 2 bases, and 12 bases separated the two germline ends. The CDR3 loop spans 15 amino acids. CDR3 sequence (DNA): TGCGCCAGCAGCCGAACACAGGGAACTGGAAACACCATATATTTT. It yields the protein CASSRTQGTGNTIYF.

V is TRBV23-1 and J is TRBJ1-5; a possible D gene is TRBD1 (6 bases). TRBV23-1 is treated as an ORF (open reading frame) with a function not yet certain. The CDR3 has 19 amino acids. Trimming shortened V by 6 bases and J by 4 bases, and 28 bases separated the two germline ends. CDR3 DNA: TGCGCCAGCAGCCCATCTAGGGGGAGGGCGGGACGGAAAAATCAGCCCCAGCATTTT. Amino acids: CASSPSRGRAGRKNQPQHF.

The chain employs TRBV20-1 and TRBJ1-2; no clear D. Trimming pared 3 bases from V and 5 bases from J, leaving 10 bases between. The CDR3 has 12 amino acids. Germline assignment: CDR1 DFQATT and CDR2 SNEGSKA (reference sequence). The CDR3 here is CSASGRAYGYTF. The CDR3 nucleotides read TGCAGTGCTAGTGGGAGAGCTTATGGCTACACCTTC.

There are a few counts of this clone. The chain is built from TRBV3-1 (or the pseudogene TRBV3-2) and TRBJ2-1; 8 bases align to TRBD1. The CDR3 contains 12 residues. After removal of 8 bases from V and 15 bases from J, the junction contained 12 bases not matched to a gene. Looked up from germline, CDR1 is LGHDT and CDR2 is YNNKEL (reference sequence). The CDR3 sequence: CASGLQGASWFF. CDR3 nucleotides: TGTGCCAGCGGACTCCAGGGGGCTTCTTGGTTCTTC.

This chain uses TRBV4-1 with TRBJ1-2; 7 bases match TRBD1. This CDR3 contains 16 residues. CDR1 and CDR2 from the germline V gene are MGHRA and YSYEKL. J was trimmed by 5 bases and V by 3 bases; bases with no gene match: 12. CDR3 sequence reads: CASSHPPGQKSYGYTF. For the CDR3, the DNA is TGCGCCAGCAGCCACCCTCCGGGACAGAAGTCTTATGGCTACACCTTC.

This chain uses TRBV4-3 with TRBJ2-2; D perhaps matches TRBD2 (5 bases). CDR1 LGHNA and CDR2 YSLEER come from the germline V gene. CDR3 length equals 15 residues. V was cut by 0 bases and J by 5 bases, with 10 bases left in between. As DNA, the CDR3 is TGCGCCAGCAGCCAAGATTCGGGAAGAACCGGGGAGCTGTTTTTT. This sequence encodes CASSQDSGRTGELFF.